These T cell receptor beta chains were read from a single sample in a study of early T cells in non-severe SARS-CoV-2 infection. TCRdb recomputed calls from the 5' RACE reads with MiXCR, one row per CDR3 protein. Among 37,000 or so distinct CDR3 sequences, 4.5% to 5% were seen once, and the ten largest hold 4.8%. The sequenced material came from whole blood. The receptor set was obtained from an adult who was a healthcare worker with PCR-confirmed SARS-CoV-2 infection or an uninfected control (not recorded which). CDR3s include the opening cysteine and the closing phenylalanine or tryptophan.

J: TRBJ2-7; V: TRBV2; CDR3: CASGGDYLYEQYF
J: TRBJ1-6; V: TRBV12-3/TRBV12-4; CDR3: CASSPTRGGNSPLHF
J: TRBJ1-5; V: TRBV19; CDR3: CASSVRLSNQPQHF
J: TRBJ2-3; V: TRBV7-9; CDR3: CASSRGQTDTQYF
J: TRBJ2-1; V: TRBV6-2/TRBV6-3; CDR3: CASRDNSGGLSYNEQFF
J: TRBJ1-6; V: TRBV11-2; CDR3: CASSIGEVRNSPLHF
J: TRBJ2-3; V: TRBV7-2; CDR3: CASSLVGPLNGDTQYF
J: TRBJ2-3; V: TRBV7-9; CDR3: CASSFSPDSSSTDTQYF
J: TRBJ2-7; V: TRBV28; CDR3: CASSLSGSLYEQYF
J: TRBJ2-2; V: TRBV10-2; CDR3: CASSPAGEANTGELFF
J: TRBJ1-1; V: TRBV11-2; CDR3: CASSLDITYTEAFF